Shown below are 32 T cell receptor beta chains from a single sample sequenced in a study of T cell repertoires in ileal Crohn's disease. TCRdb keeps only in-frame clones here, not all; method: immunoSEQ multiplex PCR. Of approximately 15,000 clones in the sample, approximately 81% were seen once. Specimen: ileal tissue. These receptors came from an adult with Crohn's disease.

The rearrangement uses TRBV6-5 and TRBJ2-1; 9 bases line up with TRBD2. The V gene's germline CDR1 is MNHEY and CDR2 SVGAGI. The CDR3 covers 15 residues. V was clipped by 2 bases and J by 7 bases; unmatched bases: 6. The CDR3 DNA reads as TGTGCCAGCAGTTACGGGGCGGGAGGGTCAAATGAGCAGTTCTTC. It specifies CASSYGAGGSNEQFF.

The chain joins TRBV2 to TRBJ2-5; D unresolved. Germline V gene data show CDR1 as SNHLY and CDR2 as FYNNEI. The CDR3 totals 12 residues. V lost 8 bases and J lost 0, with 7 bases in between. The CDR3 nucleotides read TGTGCCAGCCTTGGCTACCAAGAGACCCAGTACTTC. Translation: CASLGYQETQYF.

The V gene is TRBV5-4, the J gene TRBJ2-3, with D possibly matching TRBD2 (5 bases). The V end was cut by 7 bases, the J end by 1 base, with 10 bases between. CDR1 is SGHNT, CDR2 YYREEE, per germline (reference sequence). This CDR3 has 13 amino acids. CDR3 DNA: TGTGCCAGCGAGGGATGGGGCACAGATACGCAGTATTTT. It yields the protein CASEGWGTDTQYF.

CDR3 in DNA: TGTGCCAGCCTTGACAGGGCAAGCTCTGGAAACACCATATATTTT. Its translation: CASLDRASSGNTIYF. The gene calls are TRBV6-1 and TRBJ1-3, with TRBD1 identical over 7 bases. The CDR3 runs 15 residues. Trimming cost V 8 bases and J 0 bases; bases outside gene matches: 7. Germline V lookup: CDR1 MNHNS, CDR2 SASEGT.

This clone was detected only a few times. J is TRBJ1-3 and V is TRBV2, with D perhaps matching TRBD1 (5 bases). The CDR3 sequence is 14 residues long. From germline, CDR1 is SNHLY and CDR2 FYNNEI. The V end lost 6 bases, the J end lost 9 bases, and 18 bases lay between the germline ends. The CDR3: CASSEVRAGGTIYF. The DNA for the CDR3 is TGTGCCAGCAGCGAGGTCAGGGCCGGGGGCACCATATATTTT.

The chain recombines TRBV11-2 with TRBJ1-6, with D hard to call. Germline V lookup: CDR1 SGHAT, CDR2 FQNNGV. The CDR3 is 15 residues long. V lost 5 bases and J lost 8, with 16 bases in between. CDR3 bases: TGTGCCAGCAGCCCTCGCTCGGCCGGGGATTCACCCCTCCACTTT. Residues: CASSPRSAGDSPLHF.

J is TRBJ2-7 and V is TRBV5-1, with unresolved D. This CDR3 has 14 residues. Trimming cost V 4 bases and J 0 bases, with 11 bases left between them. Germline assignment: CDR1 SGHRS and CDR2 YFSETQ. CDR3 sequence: CASSPLSSSYEQYF. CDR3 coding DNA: TGCGCCAGCAGCCCTCTTTCCTCCTCCTACGAGCAGTACTTC.

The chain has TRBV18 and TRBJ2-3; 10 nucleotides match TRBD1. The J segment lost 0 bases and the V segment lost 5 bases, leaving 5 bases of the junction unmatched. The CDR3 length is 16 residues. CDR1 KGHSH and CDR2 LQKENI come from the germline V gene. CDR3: CASSSRQGASTDTQYF. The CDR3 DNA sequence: TGTGCCAGCTCATCCAGACAGGGGGCCAGCACAGATACGCAGTATTTT. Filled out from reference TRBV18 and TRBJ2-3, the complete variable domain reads NAGVMQNPRHLVRRRGQEARLRCSPMKGHSHVYWYRQLPEEGLKFMVYLQKENIIDESGMPKERFSAEFPKEGPSILRIQQVVRGDSAAYFCASSSRQGASTDTQYFGPGTRLTVL.

The CDR3 DNA follows: TGTGCCAGCAGAACACAAGCGGGGATCTCCTACGAGCAGTACTTC. This translates into CASRTQAGISYEQYF. The chain has TRBV27 and TRBJ2-7; 7 positions match TRBD2. The CDR3 is 15 amino acids. Germline assignment: CDR1 MNHEY and CDR2 SMNVEV (reference sequence). Trimming took 6 bases from V and 0 from J; bases not matched to a gene: 8.

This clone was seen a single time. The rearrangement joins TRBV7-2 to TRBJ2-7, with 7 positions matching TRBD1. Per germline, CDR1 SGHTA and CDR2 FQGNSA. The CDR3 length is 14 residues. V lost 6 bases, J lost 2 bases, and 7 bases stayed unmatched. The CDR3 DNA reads TGTGCCAGCAGGCCGGGACAGCCCGCCTACGAGCAGTACTTC. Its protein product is CASRPGQPAYEQYF.

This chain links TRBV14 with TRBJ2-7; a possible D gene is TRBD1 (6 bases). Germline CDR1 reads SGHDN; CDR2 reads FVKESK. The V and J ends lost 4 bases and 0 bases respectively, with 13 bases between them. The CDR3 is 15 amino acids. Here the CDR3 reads CASSPPRGGSYEQYF. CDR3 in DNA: TGTGCCAGCAGCCCCCCGAGAGGGGGCTCCTACGAGCAGTACTTC.

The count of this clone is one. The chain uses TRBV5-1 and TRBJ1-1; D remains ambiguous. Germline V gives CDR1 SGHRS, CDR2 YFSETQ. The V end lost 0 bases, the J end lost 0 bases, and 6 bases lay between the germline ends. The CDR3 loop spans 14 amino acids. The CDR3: CASSLAGMNTEAFF. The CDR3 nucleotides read TGCGCCAGCAGCTTGGCCGGGATGAACACTGAAGCTTTCTTT. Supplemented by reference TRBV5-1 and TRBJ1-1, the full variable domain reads KAGVTQTPRYLIKTRGQQVTLSCSPISGHRSVSWYQQTPGQGLQFLFEYFSETQRNKGNFPGRFSGRQFSNSRSEMNVSTLELGDSALYLCASSLAGMNTEAFFGQGTRLTVV.

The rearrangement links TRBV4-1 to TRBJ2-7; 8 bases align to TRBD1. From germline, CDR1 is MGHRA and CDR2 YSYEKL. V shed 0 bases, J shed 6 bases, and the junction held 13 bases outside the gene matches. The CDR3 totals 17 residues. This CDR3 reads CASSQDPPGGSLREQYF. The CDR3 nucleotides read TGCGCCAGCAGCCAAGACCCTCCAGGGGGCTCCCTCCGCGAGCAGTACTTC.

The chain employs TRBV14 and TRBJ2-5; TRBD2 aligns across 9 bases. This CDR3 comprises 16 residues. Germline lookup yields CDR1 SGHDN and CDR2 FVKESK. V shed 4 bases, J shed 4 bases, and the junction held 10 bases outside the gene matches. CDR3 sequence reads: CASSPRLADFGETQYF. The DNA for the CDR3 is TGTGCCAGCAGCCCGAGACTAGCGGACTTCGGAGAGACCCAGTACTTC.

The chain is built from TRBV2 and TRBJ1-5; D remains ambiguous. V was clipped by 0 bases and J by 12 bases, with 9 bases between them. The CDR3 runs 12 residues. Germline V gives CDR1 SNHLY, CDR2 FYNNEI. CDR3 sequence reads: CASSEARAFQHF. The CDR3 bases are TGTGCCAGCAGTGAAGCGAGGGCGTTCCAGCATTTT.

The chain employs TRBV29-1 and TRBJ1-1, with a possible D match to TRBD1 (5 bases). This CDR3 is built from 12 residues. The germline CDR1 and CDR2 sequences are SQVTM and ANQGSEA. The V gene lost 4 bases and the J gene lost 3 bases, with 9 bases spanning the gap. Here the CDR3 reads CSVGGADTEAFF. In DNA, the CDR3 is TGCAGCGTTGGCGGGGCAGACACTGAAGCTTTCTTT.

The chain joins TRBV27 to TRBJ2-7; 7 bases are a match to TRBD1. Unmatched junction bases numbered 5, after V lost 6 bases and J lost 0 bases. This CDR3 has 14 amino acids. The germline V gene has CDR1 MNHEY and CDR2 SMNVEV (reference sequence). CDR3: CASSSDRDSYEQYF. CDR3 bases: TGTGCCAGCAGCTCAGACAGGGACTCCTACGAGCAGTACTTC.

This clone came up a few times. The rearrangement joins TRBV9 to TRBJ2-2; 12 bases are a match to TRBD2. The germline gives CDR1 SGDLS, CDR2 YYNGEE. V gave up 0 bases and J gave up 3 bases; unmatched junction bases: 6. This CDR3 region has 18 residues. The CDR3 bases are TGTGCCAGCAGCGTAGGTCCTAGCGGGGGGGCTTACACCGGGGAGCTGTTTTTT. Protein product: CASSVGPSGGAYTGELFF.

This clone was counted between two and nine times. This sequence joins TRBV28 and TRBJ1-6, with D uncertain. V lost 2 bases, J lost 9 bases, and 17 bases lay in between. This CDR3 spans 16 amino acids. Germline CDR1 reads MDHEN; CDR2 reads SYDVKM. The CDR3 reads CASSLVESSRISPLHF. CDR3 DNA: TGTGCCAGCAGTTTAGTGGAGTCGAGTCGGATTTCACCCCTCCACTTT.

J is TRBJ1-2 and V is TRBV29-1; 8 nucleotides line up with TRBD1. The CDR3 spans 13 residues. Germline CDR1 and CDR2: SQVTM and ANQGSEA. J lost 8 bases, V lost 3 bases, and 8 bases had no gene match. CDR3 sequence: CSVEVQGASGYTF. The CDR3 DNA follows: TGCAGCGTTGAGGTCCAGGGGGCATCCGGCTACACCTTC.

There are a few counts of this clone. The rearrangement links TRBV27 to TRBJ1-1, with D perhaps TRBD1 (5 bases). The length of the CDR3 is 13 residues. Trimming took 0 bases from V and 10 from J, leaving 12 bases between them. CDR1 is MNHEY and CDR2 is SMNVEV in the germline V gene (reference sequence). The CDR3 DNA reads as TGTGCCAGCAGTTTATCGTGGGAGGGGCGAGCTTTCTTT. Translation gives CASSLSWEGRAFF.

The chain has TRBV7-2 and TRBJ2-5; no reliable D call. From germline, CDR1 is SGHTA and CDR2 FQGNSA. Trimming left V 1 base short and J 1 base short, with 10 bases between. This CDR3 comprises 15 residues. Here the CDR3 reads CASSLVRGFQETQYF. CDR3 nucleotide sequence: TGTGCCAGCAGCTTAGTACGCGGCTTCCAAGAGACCCAGTACTTC.

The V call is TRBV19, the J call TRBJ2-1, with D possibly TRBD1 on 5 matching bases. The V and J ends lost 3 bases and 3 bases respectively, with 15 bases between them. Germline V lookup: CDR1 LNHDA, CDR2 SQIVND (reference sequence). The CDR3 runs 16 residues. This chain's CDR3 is CASSISGKGVYNEQFF. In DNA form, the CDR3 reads TGTGCCAGTAGTATTTCAGGGAAGGGTGTCTACAATGAGCAGTTCTTC.

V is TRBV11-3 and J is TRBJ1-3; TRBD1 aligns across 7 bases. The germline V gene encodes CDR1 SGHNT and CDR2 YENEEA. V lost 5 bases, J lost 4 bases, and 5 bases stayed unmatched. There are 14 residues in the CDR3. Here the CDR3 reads CASSSGQEGNTIYF. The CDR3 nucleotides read TGTGCCAGCAGCAGTGGACAGGAGGGAAACACCATATATTTT.

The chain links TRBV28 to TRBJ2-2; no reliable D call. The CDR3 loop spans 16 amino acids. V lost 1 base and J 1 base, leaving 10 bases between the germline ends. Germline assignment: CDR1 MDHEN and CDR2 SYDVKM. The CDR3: CASSLYRSRNTGELFF. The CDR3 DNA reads TGTGCCAGCAGTTTATATAGAAGTAGGAACACCGGGGAGCTGTTTTTT.

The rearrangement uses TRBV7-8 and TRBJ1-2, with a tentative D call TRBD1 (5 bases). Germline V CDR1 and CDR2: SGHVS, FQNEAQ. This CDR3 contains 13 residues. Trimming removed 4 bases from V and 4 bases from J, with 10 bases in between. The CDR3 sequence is CASSSTVSYGYTF. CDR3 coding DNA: TGTGCCAGCAGCTCGACAGTTTCCTATGGCTACACCTTC.

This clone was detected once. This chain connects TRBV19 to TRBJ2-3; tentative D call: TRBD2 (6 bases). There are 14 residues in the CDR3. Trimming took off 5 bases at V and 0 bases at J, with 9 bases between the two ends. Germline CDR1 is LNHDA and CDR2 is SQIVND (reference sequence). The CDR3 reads CASSVGTSTDTQYF. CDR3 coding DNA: TGTGCCAGTAGTGTAGGGACTAGCACAGATACGCAGTATTTT.

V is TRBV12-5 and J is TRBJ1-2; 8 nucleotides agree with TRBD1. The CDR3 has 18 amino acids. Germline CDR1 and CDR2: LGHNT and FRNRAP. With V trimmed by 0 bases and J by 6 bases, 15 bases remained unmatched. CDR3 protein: CASGLVQGTGFPMDGYTF. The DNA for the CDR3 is TGTGCTAGTGGTTTGGTACAGGGGACAGGTTTCCCCATGGATGGCTACACCTTC.

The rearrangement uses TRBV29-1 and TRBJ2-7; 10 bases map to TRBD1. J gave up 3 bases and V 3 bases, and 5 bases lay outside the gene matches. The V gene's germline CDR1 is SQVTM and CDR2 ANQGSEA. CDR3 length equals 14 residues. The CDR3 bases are TGCAGCGTTGATTCGGGACAGGGGAACTACGAGCAGTACTTC. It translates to CSVDSGQGNYEQYF.

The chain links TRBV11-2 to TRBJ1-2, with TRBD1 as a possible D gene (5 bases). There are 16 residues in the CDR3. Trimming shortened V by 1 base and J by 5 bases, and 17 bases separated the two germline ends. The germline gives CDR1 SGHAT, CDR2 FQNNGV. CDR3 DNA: TGTGCCAGCAGCTTAGGTCAGGGAGGAGCTATTTATGGCTACACCTTC. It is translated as CASSLGQGGAIYGYTF.

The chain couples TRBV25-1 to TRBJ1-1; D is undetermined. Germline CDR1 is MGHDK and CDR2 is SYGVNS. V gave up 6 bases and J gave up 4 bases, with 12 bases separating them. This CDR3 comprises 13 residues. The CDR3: CASRVGPGTEAFF. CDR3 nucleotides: TGTGCCAGCAGGGTTGGGCCTGGCACTGAAGCTTTCTTT.

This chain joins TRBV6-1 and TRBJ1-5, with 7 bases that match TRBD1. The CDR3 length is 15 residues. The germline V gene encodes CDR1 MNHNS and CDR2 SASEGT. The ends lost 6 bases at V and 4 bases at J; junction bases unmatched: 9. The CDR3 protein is CASSRGTASNQPQHF. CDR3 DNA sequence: TGTGCCAGCAGCCGTGGGACAGCCTCTAATCAGCCCCAGCATTTT.